The 21 T cell receptor beta chains presented below share a single source sample, sequenced in a study of T cell clusters in autoimmune cytopenias. About 37,500 genome equivalents of blood DNA were amplified for TRB. TRB was amplified by touch-down multiplex PCR, primer pools A and B combined. With the multiplex PCR reads reprocessed, TCRdb shows one record per CDR3 protein and no DNA. The sample has about 7,300 distinct CDR3 sequences, and its top ten clones hold less than 35%. The same data also went into a second study, on T cell repertoires in aging, cancer and after chemotherapy.

Sequencing was carried out using peripheral blood. The receptors shown here come from a human donor in good health.

This sequence joins TRBV6-5 and TRBJ2-5; TCRdb calls TRBD2, which cannot be checked without DNA. The CDR3 loop spans 14 amino acids. In germline, CDR1 is MNHEY, CDR2 SVGAGI. The CDR3 loop is CASRSSGGGETQYF.

The rearrangement uses TRBV7-6 and TRBJ2-2. The germline V gene encodes CDR1 SGHVS and CDR2 FNYEAQ. The CDR3 runs 16 residues. CDR3 protein: CASSLGTQPNTGELFF.

The CDR3 is CASSAFGTDTQYF. V and J are TRBV5-6 and TRBJ2-3. The CDR3 contains 13 residues. Germline values: CDR1 SGHDT, CDR2 YYEEEE.

This clonotype is identified as medium-sized from frequency. V usage is TRBV18 and J usage is TRBJ2-2; TCRdb's D call of TRBD2 is untestable without DNA. The CDR3 length is 16 residues. Germline CDR1 KGHSH, CDR2 LQKENI. The CDR3 spells CASSPLGTSGTGELFF.

The chain links TRBV12-3 or TRBV12-4 to TRBJ1-2; TCRdb lists TRBD1, though no DNA is available to test this call. There are 22 residues in the CDR3. The CDR3 loop is CASSFFLGGARSRGSLNYGYTF.

CDR3 protein: CASSTAGGINIQYF. This chain joins TRBV5-4 and TRBJ2-4; the D gene TCRdb calls, TRBD1, cannot be checked with no DNA. The CDR3 sequence is 14 residues long. Germline lookup yields CDR1 SGHNT and CDR2 YYREEE (reference sequence).

This chain uses TRBV27 with TRBJ1-2; TCRdb calls TRBD1, which cannot be checked without DNA. Germline V gives CDR1 MNHEY, CDR2 SMNVEV (reference sequence). This CDR3 is built from 17 residues. The CDR3 sequence: CASSLYPSTATNYGYTF.

The chain couples TRBV12-3 or TRBV12-4 to TRBJ2-3; TCRdb designates TRBD1, a call that cannot be tested without DNA. This CDR3 spans 13 amino acids. CDR3 in amino acids: CASSRQFNEAQYF.

V is TRBV19 and J is TRBJ2-3; without DNA, the TCRdb call of TRBD1 cannot be checked. Germline V gene data show CDR1 as LNHDA and CDR2 as SQIVND (reference sequence). CDR3 length: 15 amino acids. This CDR3 is CAWRSGTGRADTQYF.

This clonotype is deemed medium-sized (0.01 to 0.1%) by its frequency. CDR3 residues: CASSHDRVSYEQYF. The chain carries TRBV11-1 and TRBJ2-7. The germline gives CDR1 SGHAT, CDR2 FQDESV (reference sequence). The CDR3 spans 14 residues.

J is TRBJ2-7 and V is TRBV13; checking the TCRdb D call of TRBD2 is not possible without DNA. Germline values: CDR1 PRHDT, CDR2 FYEKMQ (reference sequence). This CDR3 is built from 13 residues. CDR3 in amino acids: CASSPRPRPSQYF.

The CDR3 is CASSRAGTGGHEQYF. This chain joins TRBV7-9 and TRBJ2-7; the D call from TCRdb, TRBD1, cannot be confirmed without DNA. From germline, CDR1 is SEHNR and CDR2 FQNEAQ (reference sequence). This CDR3 spans 15 amino acids.

This clonotype is deemed large by its frequency. V usage is TRBV29-1 and J usage is TRBJ2-3. Germline V gene data show CDR1 as SQVTM and CDR2 as ANQGSEA. The CDR3 contains 12 residues. The CDR3: CSVDASTDTQYF.

This clonotype is medium-sized by frequency. The V call is TRBV5-6, the J call TRBJ2-1; TCRdb selects TRBD2, and the lack of DNA leaves this call unchecked. Germline V gene sequence: CDR1 SGHDT, CDR2 YYEEEE. The CDR3 sequence is 18 residues long. CDR3 residues: CASSLSWTSGGIHNEQFF.

The gene calls are TRBV5-5 and TRBJ2-2. CDR3 length equals 17 residues. Per the germline V gene, CDR1 is SGHKS and CDR2 is YYEKEE (reference sequence). The CDR3 sequence is CASSLILYTRFDGELFF.

The chain combines TRBV27 with TRBJ1-2; the TCRdb D gene call, TRBD1, has no DNA to confirm it. CDR3 size: 15 residues. Germline V gene lookup returns CDR1 MNHEY and CDR2 SMNVEV (reference sequence). CDR3 residues: CASSPLTGGNYGYTF.

The chain employs TRBV27 and TRBJ2-7; absent DNA, TCRdb's TRBD1 call cannot be checked. This CDR3 region has 13 residues. Germline CDR1 MNHEY, CDR2 SMNVEV (reference sequence). CDR3 amino acids: CASSLGQSYEQYF.

The chain carries TRBV5-4 and TRBJ1-1. From germline, CDR1 is SGHNT and CDR2 YYREEE (reference sequence). There are 15 residues in the CDR3. The CDR3 is CASTPTDRSNTEAFF.

V is TRBV5-4 and J is TRBJ2-3. Germline V CDR1 and CDR2: SGHNT, YYREEE (reference sequence). This CDR3 is built from 14 residues. The CDR3 loop reads CASSLDSLTDTQYF.

The rearrangement uses TRBV13 and TRBJ2-2; TCRdb's assignment of TRBD2 cannot be checked, as there is no DNA. CDR1 is PRHDT, CDR2 FYEKMQ, per germline (reference sequence). The CDR3 contains 20 residues. CDR3 sequence reads: CASTALAGARSGARPGELFF.

The V call is TRBV5-5, the J call TRBJ1-1. Germline CDR1 SGHKS, CDR2 YYEKEE (reference sequence). The CDR3 is 16 residues long. This chain's CDR3 is CASSLGSAGGNTEAFF. The full variable domain, its missing parts supplied by reference TRBV5-5 and TRBJ1-1, is DAGVTQSPTHLIKTRGQQVTLRCSPISGHKSVSWYQQVLGQGPQFIFQYYEKEERGRGNFPDRFSARQFPNYSSELNVNALLLGDSALYLCASSLGSAGGNTEAFFGQGTRLTVV.